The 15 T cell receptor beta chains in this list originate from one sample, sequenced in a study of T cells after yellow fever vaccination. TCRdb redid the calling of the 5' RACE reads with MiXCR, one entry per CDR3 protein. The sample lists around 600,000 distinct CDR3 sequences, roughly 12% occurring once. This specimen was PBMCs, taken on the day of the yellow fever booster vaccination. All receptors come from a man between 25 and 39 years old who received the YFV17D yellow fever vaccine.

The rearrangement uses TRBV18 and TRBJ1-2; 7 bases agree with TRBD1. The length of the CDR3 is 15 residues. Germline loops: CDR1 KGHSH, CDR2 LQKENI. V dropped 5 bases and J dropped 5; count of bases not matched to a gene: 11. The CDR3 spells CASSFSNRGSYGYTF. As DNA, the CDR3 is TGTGCCAGCTCATTTTCGAACAGGGGATCATATGGCTACACCTTC.

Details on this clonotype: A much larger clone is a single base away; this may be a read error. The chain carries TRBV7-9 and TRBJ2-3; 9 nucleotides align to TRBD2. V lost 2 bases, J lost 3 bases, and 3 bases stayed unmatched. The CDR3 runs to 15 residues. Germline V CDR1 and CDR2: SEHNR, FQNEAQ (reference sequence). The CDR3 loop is CASSLIAGVTDTQYF. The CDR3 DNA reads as TGTGCCAGCAGCTTAATAGCGGGAGTGACAGATACGCAGTATTTT.

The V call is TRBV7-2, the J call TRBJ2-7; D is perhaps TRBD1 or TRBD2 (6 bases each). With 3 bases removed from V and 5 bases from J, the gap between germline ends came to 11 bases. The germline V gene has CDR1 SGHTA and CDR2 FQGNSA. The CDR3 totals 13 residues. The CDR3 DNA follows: TGTGCCAGCAGCTTGGATAGGGGGGACGAGCAGTACTTC. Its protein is CASSLDRGDEQYF.

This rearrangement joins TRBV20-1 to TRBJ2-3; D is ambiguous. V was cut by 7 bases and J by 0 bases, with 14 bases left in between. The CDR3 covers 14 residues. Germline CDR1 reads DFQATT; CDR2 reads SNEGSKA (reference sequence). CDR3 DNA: TGCAGTGGCAACAGACATGCTAGCACAGATACGCAGTATTTT. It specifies CSGNRHASTDTQYF.

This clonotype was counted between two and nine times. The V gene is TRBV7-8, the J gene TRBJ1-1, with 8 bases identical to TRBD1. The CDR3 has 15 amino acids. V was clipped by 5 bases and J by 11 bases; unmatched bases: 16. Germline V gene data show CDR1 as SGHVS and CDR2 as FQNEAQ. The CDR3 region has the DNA TGTGCCAGCAGCCAATCCCAGGGGGCGGTTGGGTCCGCTTTCTTT. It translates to CASSQSQGAVGSAFF.

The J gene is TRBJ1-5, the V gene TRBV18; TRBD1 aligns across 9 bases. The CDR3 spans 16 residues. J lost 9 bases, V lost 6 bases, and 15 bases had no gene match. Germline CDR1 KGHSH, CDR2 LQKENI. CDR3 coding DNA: TGTGCCAGCTCCACCCAAGGGACAGGGAGCCTTTCGCCCCAGCATTTT. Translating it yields CASSTQGTGSLSPQHF.

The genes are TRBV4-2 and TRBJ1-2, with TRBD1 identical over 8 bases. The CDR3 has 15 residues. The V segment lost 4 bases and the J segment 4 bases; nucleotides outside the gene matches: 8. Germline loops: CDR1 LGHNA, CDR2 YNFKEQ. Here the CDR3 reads CASSLTHRGFYGYTF. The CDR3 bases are TGTGCCAGCAGCCTCACGCACAGGGGGTTCTATGGCTACACCTTC.

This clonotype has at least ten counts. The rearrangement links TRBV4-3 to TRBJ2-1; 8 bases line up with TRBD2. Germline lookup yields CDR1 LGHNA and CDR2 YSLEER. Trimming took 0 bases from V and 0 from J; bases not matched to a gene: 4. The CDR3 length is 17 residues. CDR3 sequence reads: CASSQEASGPSYNEQFF. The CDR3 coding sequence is TGCGCCAGCAGCCAAGAAGCTAGCGGGCCCTCCTACAATGAGCAGTTCTTC.

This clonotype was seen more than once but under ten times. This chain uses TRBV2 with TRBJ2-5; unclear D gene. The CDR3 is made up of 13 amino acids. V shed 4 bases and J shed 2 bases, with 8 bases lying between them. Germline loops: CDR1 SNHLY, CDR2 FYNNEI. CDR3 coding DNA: TGTGCCAGCAGTGGGACGGAACAAGAGACCCAGTACTTC. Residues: CASSGTEQETQYF.

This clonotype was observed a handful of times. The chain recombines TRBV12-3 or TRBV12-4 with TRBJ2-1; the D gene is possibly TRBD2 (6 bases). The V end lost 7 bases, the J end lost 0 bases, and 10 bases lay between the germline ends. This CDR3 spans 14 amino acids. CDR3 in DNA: TGTGCCAGCATGCGGGACTTCTCCTACAATGAGCAGTTCTTC. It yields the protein CASMRDFSYNEQFF.

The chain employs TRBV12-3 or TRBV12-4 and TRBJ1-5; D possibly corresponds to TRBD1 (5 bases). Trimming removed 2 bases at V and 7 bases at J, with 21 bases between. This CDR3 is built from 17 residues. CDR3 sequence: CASSLQSFGGAGQPQHF. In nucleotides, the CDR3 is TGTGCCAGCAGTTTACAATCCTTCGGAGGGGCGGGACAGCCCCAGCATTTT.

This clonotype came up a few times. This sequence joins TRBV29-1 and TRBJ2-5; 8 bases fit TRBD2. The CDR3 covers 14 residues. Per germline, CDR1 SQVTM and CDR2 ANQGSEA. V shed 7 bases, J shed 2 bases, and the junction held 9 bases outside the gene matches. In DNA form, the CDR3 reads TGCAGCGGAAAGGGGACTAGGGGTCAAGAGACCCAGTACTTC. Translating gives CSGKGTRGQETQYF. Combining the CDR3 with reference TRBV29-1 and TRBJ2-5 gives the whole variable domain SAVISQKPSRDICQRGTSLTIQCQVDSQVTMMFWYRQQPGQSLTLIATANQGSEATYESGFVIDKFPISRPNLTFSTLTVSNMSPEDSSIYLCSGKGTRGQETQYFGPGTRLLVL.

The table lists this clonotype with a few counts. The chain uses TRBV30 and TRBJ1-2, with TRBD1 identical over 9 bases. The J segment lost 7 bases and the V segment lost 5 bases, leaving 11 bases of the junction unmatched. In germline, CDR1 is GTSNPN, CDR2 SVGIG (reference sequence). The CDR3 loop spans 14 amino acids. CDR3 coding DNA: TGTGCCTGGGGTTTCTTACAGGGGGCTTTTGGCTACACCTTC. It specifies CAWGFLQGAFGYTF.

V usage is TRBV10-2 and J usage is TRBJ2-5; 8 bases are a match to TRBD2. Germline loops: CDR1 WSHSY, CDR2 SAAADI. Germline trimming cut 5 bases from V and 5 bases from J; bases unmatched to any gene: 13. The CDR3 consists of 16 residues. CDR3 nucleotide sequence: TGCGCCAGCAGTTACAACTTAGCGGGAACTTCGGAGACCCAGTACTTC. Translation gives CASSYNLAGTSETQYF.

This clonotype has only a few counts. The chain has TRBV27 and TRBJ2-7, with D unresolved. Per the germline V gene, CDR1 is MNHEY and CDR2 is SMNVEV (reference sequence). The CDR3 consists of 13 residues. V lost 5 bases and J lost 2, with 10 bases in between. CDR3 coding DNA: TGTGCCAGCAGTCCCAACACGGCCTACGAGCAGTACTTC. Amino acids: CASSPNTAYEQYF.